A selection of T cell receptor beta chains follows, all from one sample in a study of blood T cells in healthy people across ages. TCRdb itself ran the 5' RACE reads through MiXCR, one entry per CDR3 protein. The table has 1.2 million to 1.5 million distinct CDR3 sequences, approximately 60% seen once. The sample was blood. Receptors were obtained from a man younger than 35 in good health. Both conserved end residues are part of each CDR3. D genes are given only for firm matches. Size values are once, few and many counts, or a class for expanded clones, and some rows have none.

length: 14; size: -; D: -; J: TRBJ2-5; V: TRBV20-1; DNA: TGCAGTGCTAAAAAACAGGGTAACCAAGAGACCCAGTACTTC; CDR3: CSAKKQGNQETQYF
length: 11; size: -; D: -; J: TRBJ2-2; V: TRBV28; DNA: TGTGCCAGCAGTTTATTTGCGGAGCTGTTTTTT; CDR3: CASSLFAELFF
length: 12; size: -; D: -; J: TRBJ2-2; V: TRBV11-1; DNA: TGTGCCAGCAGCTCCCAACCCGGGGAGCTGTTTTTT; CDR3: CASSSQPGELFF
length: 14; size: -; D: TRBD1; J: TRBJ1-4; V: TRBV27; DNA: TGTGCCAGCAGCGTGGGACAGGGGTATGAAAAACTGTTTTTT; CDR3: CASSVGQGYEKLFF
length: 16; size: -; D: -; J: TRBJ2-7; V: TRBV5-1; DNA: TGCGCCAGCAGCCCCGGAGCCCAACTGAAAGTATACGAGCAGTACTTC; CDR3: CASSPGAQLKVYEQYF
length: 12; size: -; D: -; J: TRBJ2-2; V: TRBV11-2; DNA: TGTGCCAGCACCATAACTGTGGGGGAGCTGTTTTTT; CDR3: CASTITVGELFF
length: 12; size: -; D: -; J: TRBJ1-1; V: TRBV9; DNA: TGTGCCAGCAGCGCTGACCGCACTGAAGCTTTCTTT; CDR3: CASSADRTEAFF
length: 15; size: -; D: -; J: TRBJ1-4; V: TRBV4-3; DNA: TGCGCCAGCCGGGAGTACGGTGCAACTAATGAAAAACTGTTTTTT; CDR3: CASREYGATNEKLFF
length: 15; size: -; D: -; J: TRBJ1-5; V: TRBV6-5; DNA: TGTGCCAGCAGTTACTCGATCGGGGGAGATCAGCCCCAGCATTTT; CDR3: CASSYSIGGDQPQHF
length: 13; size: -; D: -; J: TRBJ2-5; V: TRBV29-1; DNA: TGTAGCGTTGGACTCAGGACGCGGGAGACCCAGTACTTC; CDR3: CSVGLRTRETQYF
length: 14; size: few; D: TRBD1; J: TRBJ2-1; V: TRBV6-2/TRBV6-3; DNA: TGTGCCACCACGACCGGGACAGGGATATCTGAGCAGTTCTTC; CDR3: CATTTGTGISEQFF
length: 14; size: -; D: TRBD1; J: TRBJ1-2; V: TRBV29-1; DNA: TGCAGCACCTTCGACAGGGAGGGAACCTATGGCTACACCTTC; CDR3: CSTFDREGTYGYTF
length: 15; size: -; D: -; J: TRBJ2-7; V: TRBV21-1; DNA: TGTGCCAGCCAGGAAAAAGGACAGGGTCCCTACGAGCAGTACTTC; CDR3: CASQEKGQGPYEQYF
length: 12; size: few; D: -; J: TRBJ2-1; V: TRBV20-1; DNA: TGCAGTGCTCAGGACCTATACAATGAGCAGTTCTTC; CDR3: CSAQDLYNEQFF
length: 14; size: -; D: -; J: TRBJ2-3; V: TRBV20-1; DNA: TGCAGTGCTACACGCGGGGTCAACACAGATACGCAGTATTTT; CDR3: CSATRGVNTDTQYF
length: 10; size: few; D: -; J: TRBJ2-1; V: TRBV27; DNA: TGTGCCAGCGGCAGGGGTGAGCAGTTCTTC; CDR3: CASGRGEQFF
length: 14; size: few; D: -; J: TRBJ2-1; V: TRBV29-1; DNA: TGCAGCGTTGGTCAGGGAACAGATCCAAATGAGCAGTTCTTC; CDR3: CSVGQGTDPNEQFF
length: 15; size: -; D: TRBD1; J: TRBJ1-2; V: TRBV7-2; DNA: TGTGCCAGCAGCTCGCGACGGGACAGGGCTGGTGGCTACACCTTC; CDR3: CASSSRRDRAGGYTF
length: 17; size: -; D: TRBD1; J: TRBJ2-7; V: TRBV7-9; DNA: TGTGCCAGCAGCTTAACTCCGGGACAGGGGGACCCCTACGAGCAGTACTTC; CDR3: CASSLTPGQGDPYEQYF
length: 14; size: -; D: TRBD1; J: TRBJ2-1; V: TRBV27; DNA: TGTGCCAGCAGTGTACAGGGGGGATACAATGAGCAGTTCTTC; CDR3: CASSVQGGYNEQFF
length: 17; size: -; D: -; J: TRBJ2-4; V: TRBV4-3; DNA: TGCGCCAGCAGCCCAAATCATGTGTTAGCATCCAAAAACATTCAGTACTTC; CDR3: CASSPNHVLASKNIQYF
length: 15; size: -; D: TRBD2; J: TRBJ2-4; V: TRBV5-1; DNA: TGCGCCAGCAGCTTGGCCGCGGGAGATTTAAACATTCAGTACTTC; CDR3: CASSLAAGDLNIQYF
length: 15; size: once; D: -; J: TRBJ1-1; V: TRBV5-1; DNA: TGCGCCAGCAGCTCAAGAGACACAGCGAACACTGAAGCTTTCTTT; CDR3: CASSSRDTANTEAFF
length: 15; size: few; D: -; J: TRBJ2-5; V: TRBV4-1; DNA: TGCGCCAGCAGCCAACGAACCCAGTTCCAAGAGACCCAGTACTTC; CDR3: CASSQRTQFQETQYF
length: 13; size: -; D: -; J: TRBJ2-7; V: TRBV10-3; DNA: TGTGCCATCAGTGAGATTGCCTCTCACGAGCAGTACTTC; CDR3: CAISEIASHEQYF
length: 15; size: -; D: -; J: TRBJ2-7; V: TRBV15; DNA: TGTGCCACCAGCAGAGACCCCGACACATCCTACGAGCAGTACTTC; CDR3: CATSRDPDTSYEQYF
length: 13; size: -; D: -; J: TRBJ2-7; V: TRBV29-1; DNA: TGCAGCGCGTTGGGGCAGGGGACCTACGAGCAGTACTTC; CDR3: CSALGQGTYEQYF
length: 12; size: few; D: -; J: TRBJ2-5; V: TRBV4-1; DNA: TGCGCCAGCAGTGTGATTGGGGAGACCCAGTACTTC; CDR3: CASSVIGETQYF
length: 14; size: -; D: -; J: TRBJ2-7; V: TRBV27; DNA: TGTGCCAGCAGTGTCCAGGGGGAGGGGTACGAGCAGTACTTC; CDR3: CASSVQGEGYEQYF
length: 16; size: few; D: -; J: TRBJ2-6; V: TRBV12-3/TRBV12-4; DNA: TGTGCCAGCAGTCTCCCGGGCGGGACCGGGGCCAACGTCCTGACTTTC; CDR3: CASSLPGGTGANVLTF
length: 14; size: -; D: -; J: TRBJ1-1; V: TRBV4-1; DNA: TGCGCCAGCAGCCAACTCTGGGGGACTGCTGAAGCTTTCTTT; CDR3: CASSQLWGTAEAFF
length: 12; size: -; D: -; J: TRBJ2-7; V: TRBV20-1; DNA: TGCAGTGCGGACTACATCTCCTACGAGCAGTACTTC; CDR3: CSADYISYEQYF
length: 14; size: few; D: -; J: TRBJ2-1; V: TRBV28; DNA: TGTGCCAGCAGTTTCCCCGGGGCAAACAATGAGCAGTTCTTC; CDR3: CASSFPGANNEQFF
length: 14; size: once; D: TRBD1; J: TRBJ2-7; V: TRBV15; DNA: TGTGCCACCAGCACCGGGACAGGGTTACCCGAGCAGTACTTC; CDR3: CATSTGTGLPEQYF
length: 16; size: -; D: -; J: TRBJ2-7; V: TRBV6-5; DNA: TGTGCCAGCAACCCCGGGTTCATTGCGGGGAAGTACGAGCAGTACTTC; CDR3: CASNPGFIAGKYEQYF
length: 15; size: once; D: TRBD1; J: TRBJ1-4; V: TRBV15; DNA: TGTGCCACCAGCAGGCTGGACAGGGGGGATGAAAAACTGTTTTTT; CDR3: CATSRLDRGDEKLFF
length: 14; size: -; D: TRBD1; J: TRBJ2-1; V: TRBV20-1; DNA: TGCAGTGCTAGTAGGGGACAGGGTTACAATGAGCAGTTCTTC; CDR3: CSASRGQGYNEQFF
length: 15; size: -; D: -; J: TRBJ1-3; V: TRBV4-3; DNA: TGCGCCAGCAGCCAAGGACTCCCCTCTGGAAACACCATATATTTT; CDR3: CASSQGLPSGNTIYF
length: 14; size: -; D: -; J: TRBJ1-2; V: TRBV12-3/TRBV12-4; DNA: TGTGCCAGCACGGGACAAGATGGTAACTATGGCTACACCTTC; CDR3: CASTGQDGNYGYTF
length: 13; size: few; D: TRBD1; J: TRBJ1-1; V: TRBV27; DNA: TGTGCCAGCAGTTTAGGGCGGGACAGCGAAGCTTTCTTT; CDR3: CASSLGRDSEAFF
length: 15; size: -; D: -; J: TRBJ2-7; V: TRBV4-2; DNA: TGTGCCAGCAGCCAAGAACTGATAGACCGACGCGAGCAGTACTTC; CDR3: CASSQELIDRREQYF
length: 14; size: -; D: TRBD1; J: TRBJ2-3; V: TRBV9; DNA: TGTGCCAGCAGCGTAGACCAGGGGGCAGATACGCAGTATTTT; CDR3: CASSVDQGADTQYF